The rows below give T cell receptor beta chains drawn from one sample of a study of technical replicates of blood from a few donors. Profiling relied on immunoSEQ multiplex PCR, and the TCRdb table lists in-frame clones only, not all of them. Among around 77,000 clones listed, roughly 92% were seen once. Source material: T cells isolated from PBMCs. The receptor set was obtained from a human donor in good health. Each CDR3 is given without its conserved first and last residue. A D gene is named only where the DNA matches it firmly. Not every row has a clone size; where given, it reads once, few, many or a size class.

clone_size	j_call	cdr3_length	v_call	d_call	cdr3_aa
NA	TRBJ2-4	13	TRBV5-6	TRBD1	ASSPGQGLFYIQY
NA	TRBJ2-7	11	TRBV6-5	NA	ASSYGLATEQY
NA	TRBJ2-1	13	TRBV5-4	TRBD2	ASSPIAGAPNEQF
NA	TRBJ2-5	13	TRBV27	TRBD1	ASSPLDRGQETQY
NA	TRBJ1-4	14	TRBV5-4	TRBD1	ASSPGTGQSGEKLF
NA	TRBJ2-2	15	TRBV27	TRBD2	ASSSFLPGGLTGELF
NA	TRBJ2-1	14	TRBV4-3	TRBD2	ASSGREGLSYNEQF
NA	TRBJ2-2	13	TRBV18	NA	ASSPVGPDTGELF
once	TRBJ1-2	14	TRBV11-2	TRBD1	ASSQQGQGRTYGYT
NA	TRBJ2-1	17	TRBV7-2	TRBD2	ASSFDWTSGDFRYNEQF
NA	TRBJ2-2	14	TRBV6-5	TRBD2	ASSYSAGVWTGELF
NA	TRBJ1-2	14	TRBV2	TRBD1	ASSVKGEGTDYGYT
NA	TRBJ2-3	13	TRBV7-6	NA	ASSLVGRATDTQY
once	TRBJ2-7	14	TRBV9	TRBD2	ASSPPGLAFSYEQY
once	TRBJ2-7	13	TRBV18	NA	ASSPLKLPPYEQY
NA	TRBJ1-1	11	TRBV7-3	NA	ASSPTGNTEAF
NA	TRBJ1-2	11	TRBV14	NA	ASSQEIQNGYT
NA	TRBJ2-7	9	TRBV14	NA	ASSRGPEQY
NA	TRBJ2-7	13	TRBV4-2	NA	ASSLNRDSSYEQY
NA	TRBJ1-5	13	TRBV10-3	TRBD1	AIDGGTGSNQPQH
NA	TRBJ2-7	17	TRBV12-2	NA	ASRLREEWTSGSSYEQY
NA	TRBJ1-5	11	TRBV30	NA	ACQGLSNQPQH
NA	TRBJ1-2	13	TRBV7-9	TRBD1	ASSSTTGPDYGYT
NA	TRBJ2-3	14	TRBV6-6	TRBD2	ASSYGGREIPDTQY
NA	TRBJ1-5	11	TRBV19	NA	ASSIDGNQPQH
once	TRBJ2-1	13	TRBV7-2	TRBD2	ASSSSSSGHNEQF
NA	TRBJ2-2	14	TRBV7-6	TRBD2	ASSFDSGRATGELF
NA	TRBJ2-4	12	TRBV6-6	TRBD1	ASEQGTVKNIQY
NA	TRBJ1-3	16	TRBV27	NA	ASRKTAVPILSGNTIY
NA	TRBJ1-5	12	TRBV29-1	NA	SATFGQSNQPQH
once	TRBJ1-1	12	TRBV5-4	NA	ASSLAGVHTEAF
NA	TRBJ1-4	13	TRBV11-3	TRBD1	ASSNGQVINEKLF
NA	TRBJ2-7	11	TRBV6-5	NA	ASSPRGAWEQY
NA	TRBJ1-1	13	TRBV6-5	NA	ASSYSGQMNTEAF
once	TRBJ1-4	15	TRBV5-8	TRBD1	ASSRGQGVSLMEKLF
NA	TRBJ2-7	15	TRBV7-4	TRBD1	ASSLSLDRIYPYEQY
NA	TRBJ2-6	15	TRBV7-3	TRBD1	ASSLRQGGPGANVLT
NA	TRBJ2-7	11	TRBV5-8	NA	ASSLDIGGSEY
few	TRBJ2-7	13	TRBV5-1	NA	ASSLGPGVIYEQY
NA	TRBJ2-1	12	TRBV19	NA	ASSIDHSYNEQF
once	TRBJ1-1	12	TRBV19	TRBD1	ASSIRTGGTEAF
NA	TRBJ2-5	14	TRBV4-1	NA	ASSQDRRSGQETQY
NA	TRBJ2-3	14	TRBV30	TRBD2	AWSDMTSGREDTQY
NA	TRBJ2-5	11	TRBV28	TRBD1	ASSSQGAGTQY
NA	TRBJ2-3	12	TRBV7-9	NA	ASSFAGGTDTQY
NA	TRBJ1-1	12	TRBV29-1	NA	SESGTPLRPEAF
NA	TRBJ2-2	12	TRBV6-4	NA	ASSGTLNTGELF
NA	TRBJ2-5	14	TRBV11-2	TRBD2	ATLKGLAGGAETQY
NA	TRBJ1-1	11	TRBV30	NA	AWSVVGSTEAF
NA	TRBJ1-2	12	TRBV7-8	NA	ASSFHGNNYGYT
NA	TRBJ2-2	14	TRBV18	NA	ASSQSAGAIGGELF
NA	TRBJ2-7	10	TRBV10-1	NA	ASSVRSCEQY
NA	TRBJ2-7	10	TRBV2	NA	ASSATGYEQY
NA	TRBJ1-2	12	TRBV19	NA	ASSPRGEGYGYT
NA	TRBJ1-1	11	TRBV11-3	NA	ASSLNIYTEAF
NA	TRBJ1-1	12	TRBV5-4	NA	ASRYGGNNTEAF
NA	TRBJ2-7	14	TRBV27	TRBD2	ASSLSVGTSSYEQY
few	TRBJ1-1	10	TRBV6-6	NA	ASSYPQSEAF